The subject of this entry is one T cell receptor (beta chain). Its cognate antigen has yet to be identified. Within one base of it there is no much larger clone, and no base qualities were kept. Reads for this sample came from an Illumina NovaSeq 6000. TCRalpha and TCRbeta cDNA libraries were constructed by 5'RACE with constant-segment primers, with sample barcodes and unique molecular identifiers being introduced. Trizol reagent was used to extract RNA from every sample. Library amplification was performed in two PCR steps, and a second sample barcode and Illumina TruSeq adapters were introduced in the second step. Sequencing of the libraries was done on an Illumina NovaSeq, producing 2 x 150 bp paired-end reads. As for the original processing: The reads were demultiplexed and collapsed into UMI-guided consensus sequences using migec v1.2.7. Using mixcr v2.1.11, UMI consensuses were aligned to TRA and TRB V and J templates and then assembled into clonotypes. A clonotype was counted as expanded or contracted only when both edgeR and NoisET called the clonotype significant, with the noise models trained on biological replicates. edgeR calls used a false discovery rate-adjusted p below 0.01 and a log2 fold-change threshold of 1. PCA with hierarchical clustering of max-normalized trajectories of the 1000 most abundant clonotypes was used as exploratory dynamics analysis. Each responding clone was given a CD4 or CD8 phenotype based on the CD4+ and CD8+ repertoires, which had been sequenced separately. Through fastp at Q25 and MiXCR, TCRdb rebuilt clones from the public reads, retaining in-frame beta chains. CDR3 protein duplicates are merged, each entry listing the most common genes and DNA. The authors' filters were not applied to this entry. This sample has 300,000 to 400,000 distinct CDR3 sequences in its table, and about 15% of those were observed once. The ten largest make up about 22% of the sample.

Trimming removed 3 bases from V and 3 bases from J; the gene matches leave 2 bases unexplained. Via the germline V gene, CDR1 is SGHRS and CDR2 YFSETQ. The CDR3 numbers 14 residues from cysteine through phenylalanine. Only the CDR3 part of the read is kept: 42 bases, read in frame from the first base. Ficoll-Paque density gradient centrifugation was used to isolate PBMCs. This sample was taken from a study of T-cell memory formation after mild COVID-19 (dated by TCRdb to the early 2020s). With respect to the entire study: TCR sequence clusters from the two donors were largely donor specific. In a couple of donors, T-cell clones that expanded and contracted after mild COVID-19 were tracked by sequencing TCRalpha and TCRbeta repertoires over time. The cohort comprised two young, previously healthy adult volunteers, one female and one male. Study-level results and caveats: SARS-CoV-2 specificity of the second-wave clones peaking on day 37 was not confirmed. Contracting CD4+ clones appeared mostly in the CM and EM memory subsets, whereas CD8+ clones were enriched in EMRA. Clones contracting from day 15 to 85 had balanced CD4/CD8 phenotypes, while a second wave expanding from day 15 to 37 was biased towards CD4+. The study covered only two mild cases, and larger cohorts including severe cases with pre-infection samples were considered necessary. Some responding clones were detected in pre-infection memory, which suggested that pre-existing cross-reactive memory T cells had joined the SARS-CoV-2 response.

The rearrangement joined TRBV5-1 to TRBJ2-7, and 11 junctional nucleotides match TRBD2. This clonotype was obtained from a man younger than 35 who had mild COVID-19 (a few samples of this study predate the infection). The sample titles of this study are shuffled in the database, so cell type and time point are left out; the donor was told from shared clones. The material sequenced was PBMCs or a T cell subset sorted from them (not recorded which). The DNA sequence follows: TGCGCCAGCAGCTCTAGCGGGGGGTACTACGAGCAGTACTTC. Translated, this is CASSSSGGYYEQYF.